The TCR beta chain described here comes from a study of OX40 agonist ivuxolimab in advanced cancers. Study overall: Ivuxolimab is an agonistic anti-OX40 (CD134) antibody, and patients were treated with it.

V was clipped by 2 bases and J by 9 bases; unmatched bases: 6. CDR3 length equals 16 residues. Looked up from germline, CDR1 is KGHSH and CDR2 is LQKENI. Autoimmune disease history or systemic immunosuppression led to patient exclusion. Cycle 7 day 1, cycle 4 day 1, and baseline were the timepoints at which blood was sampled. Generated by immunoSEQ multiplex PCR, the TCRdb table keeps only in-frame clones and is missing some. The profile shows roughly 66,000 clones, 87% of them singletons. The chain recombines TRBV18 with TRBJ2-1; 14 bases fit TRBD2. This TCR came from an adult with an advanced solid tumor such as melanoma, head and neck, liver or kidney cancer. Source: CD4+ or CD8+ T cells sorted from blood, taken in a trial of the OX40 agonist ivuxolimab. The DNA of the CDR3 is TGTGCCAGCTCACCAAGGCCGGGACTAGCGGGAGTTGAGCAGTTCTTC. Amino acids: CASSPRPGLAGVEQFF.